These 23 T cell receptor beta chains came from one sample sequenced in a study of cytomegalovirus exposure and HLA in healthy donors. PCR was performed using 60 Vbeta and 13 Jbeta primers. Assay: immunoSEQ multiplex PCR; the TCRdb copy retains only in-frame clones and omits some. The sample carries roughly 160,000 clones, around 85% recorded once. Sequencing was done on a sample of PBMCs. Receptor source: a man between 18 and 29 years old in good health and CMV-seropositive.

This clone was recorded once. The chain has TRBV7-3 and TRBJ2-1; 10 bases align to TRBD1. This CDR3 has 15 residues. Trimming removed 2 bases from V and 6 bases from J; junction bases left unmatched: 4. The germline CDR1 and CDR2 sequences are SGHTA and FQGTGA. The CDR3: CASSLRQGAVNEQFF. The CDR3 bases are TGTGCCAGCAGCTTACGACAGGGGGCAGTCAATGAGCAGTTCTTC.

V and J are TRBV5-4 and TRBJ2-7; D uncertain. Between the trimmed V and J ends, which lost 0 bases and 2 bases, there was a span of 9 bases. This CDR3 spans 14 amino acids. The V gene's germline CDR1 is SGHNT and CDR2 YYREEE (reference sequence). The CDR3 sequence is CASSLGRFPYEQYF. As DNA, the CDR3 is TGTGCCAGCAGCTTGGGCAGGTTCCCCTACGAGCAGTACTTC.

The rearrangement uses TRBV5-6 and TRBJ1-6, with 7 bases fitting TRBD1. CDR3 size: 16 residues. Trimming removed 1 base from V and 5 bases from J; junction bases left unmatched: 6. Germline loops: CDR1 SGHDT, CDR2 YYEEEE. The CDR3: CASSLKSGTDNSPLHF. Here the CDR3 DNA reads TGTGCCAGCAGCTTGAAATCGGGGACAGATAATTCACCCCTCCACTTT.

This clone was seen a few times. V and J are TRBV4-1 and TRBJ1-3; D unresolved. This CDR3 has 14 amino acids. Looked up from germline, CDR1 is MGHRA and CDR2 is YSYEKL. Trimming shortened V by 2 bases and J by 0 bases, and 5 bases separated the two germline ends. In nucleotides, the CDR3 is TGCGCCAGCAGCCAACCGCGCTCTGGAAACACCATATATTTT. This codes for CASSQPRSGNTIYF.

Written as DNA, the CDR3 is TGTGCCAGCAGTGTACAGTCGCCGCGGGACACTGAAGCTTTCTTT. This gives the protein CASSVQSPRDTEAFF. The chain employs TRBV2 and TRBJ1-1; D unclear. Germline V gene data show CDR1 as SNHLY and CDR2 as FYNNEI. There are 15 residues in the CDR3. Trimming shortened V by 4 bases and J by 3 bases, and 15 bases separated the two germline ends.

This chain joins TRBV7-9 and TRBJ1-1; D is unclear. The ends were cut back, 5 bases at V and 1 base at J, with 8 bases in the middle. The CDR3 is 13 amino acids. The germline V gene encodes CDR1 SEHNR and CDR2 FQNEAQ (reference sequence). Written as DNA, the CDR3 is TGTGCCAGCAGCACAGTCCCGAACACTGAAGCTTTCTTT. Translation: CASSTVPNTEAFF.

The chain uses TRBV7-6 and TRBJ2-5; possibly TRBD1 for D (6 bases). Trimming removed 1 base at V and 2 bases at J, with 8 bases between. Germline V gives CDR1 SGHVS, CDR2 FNYEAQ. CDR3 length equals 14 residues. The CDR3 region is CASSLVGGQETQYF. CDR3 nucleotide sequence: TGTGCCAGCAGCTTAGTAGGGGGACAAGAGACCCAGTACTTC.

This chain joins TRBV5-1 and TRBJ1-2; 7 bases are a match to TRBD1. The germline V gene has CDR1 SGHRS and CDR2 YFSETQ. With V trimmed by 0 bases and J by 8 bases, 19 bases remained unmatched. There are 18 residues in the CDR3. The CDR3 nucleotides are TGCGCCAGCAGCTTGGACCTTGCCGTCGGACAGGCGGCAAGGGGCTACACCTTC. Its translation: CASSLDLAVGQAARGYTF.

The chain is built from TRBV5-1 and TRBJ2-1; D unclear. Germline CDR1 SGHRS, CDR2 YFSETQ. V gave up 4 bases and J gave up 0 bases, with 8 bases separating them. The CDR3 loop spans 14 amino acids. The CDR3 sequence: CASSPTSSYNEQFF. CDR3 nucleotide sequence: TGCGCCAGCAGCCCCACGAGCTCCTACAATGAGCAGTTCTTC. Supplemented by reference TRBV5-1 and TRBJ2-1, the full variable domain reads KAGVTQTPRYLIKTRGQQVTLSCSPISGHRSVSWYQQTPGQGLQFLFEYFSETQRNKGNFPGRFSGRQFSNSRSEMNVSTLELGDSALYLCASSPTSSYNEQFFGPGTRLTVL.

The rearrangement joins TRBV7-9 to TRBJ1-5, with D possibly matching TRBD1 (5 bases). Trimming pared 6 bases from V and 1 base from J, leaving 10 bases between. The CDR3 totals 14 residues. The V gene's germline CDR1 is SEHNR and CDR2 FQNEAQ (reference sequence). This chain's CDR3 is CASRGEGSNQPQHF. Here the CDR3 DNA reads TGTGCCAGCAGAGGGGAAGGGAGCAATCAGCCCCAGCATTTT.

This chain joins TRBV9 and TRBJ2-1; tentatively, D is TRBD2 (6 bases). In germline, CDR1 is SGDLS, CDR2 YYNGEE. Trimming took off 0 bases at V and 7 bases at J, with 11 bases between the two ends. The CDR3 has 14 amino acids. The CDR3 nucleotides are TGTGCCAGCAGCGTAGTTGGGGCGGGAAATGAGCAGTTCTTC. Amino acids: CASSVVGAGNEQFF.

The CDR3 loop reads CATRLNYGYEQYF. For the CDR3, the DNA is TGTGCCACCAGGCTAAACTACGGGTACGAGCAGTACTTC. The V and J genes are TRBV15 and TRBJ2-7; D is unclear. Germline lookup yields CDR1 LNHNV and CDR2 YYDKDF (reference sequence). The V end was cut by 6 bases, the J end by 4 bases, with 13 bases between. This CDR3 has 13 amino acids.

This clone was observed a few times. Other DNA sequences in the same sample also yield this CDR3. This chain connects TRBV18 to TRBJ1-5; the D gene is possibly TRBD1 (6 bases). Per germline, CDR1 KGHSH and CDR2 LQKENI. This CDR3 comprises 13 residues. V was pared by 3 bases and J by 4 bases, with 7 bases between. CDR3 loop: CASSPGQNQPQHF. Here the CDR3 DNA reads TGTGCCAGCTCACCGGGACAAAATCAGCCCCAGCATTTT.

This clone is a singleton in its sample. The chain is built from TRBV7-8 and TRBJ1-5, with 9 bases matching TRBD1. Germline V lookup: CDR1 SGHVS, CDR2 FQNEAQ. The length of the CDR3 is 17 residues. V was clipped by 4 bases and J by 4 bases; unmatched bases: 11. The CDR3 DNA sequence: TGTGCCAGCAGCTCTATTACCGGACAGGGGTTGAATCAGCCCCAGCATTTT. It is translated as CASSSITGQGLNQPQHF.

The sample holds a few counts of this clone. The rearrangement joins TRBV5-6 to TRBJ2-7; perhaps TRBD2 as D (7 bases). Per germline, CDR1 SGHDT and CDR2 YYEEEE. V dropped 4 bases and J dropped 0 bases, with 17 bases sitting between them. The CDR3 runs 16 residues. CDR3 nucleotides: TGTGCCAGCAGCCGGGGGGCGGCGGACGTCTCCTACGAGCAGTACTTC. As protein: CASSRGAADVSYEQYF.

V gene TRBV4-1 combines with J gene TRBJ2-5; unclear D gene. The DNA end favors TRBJ2-7, so the J call may be wrong. The CDR3 is made up of 12 amino acids. Per the germline V gene, CDR1 is MGHRA and CDR2 is YSYEKL. The CDR3, as DNA: TGCGCCAGCAGCCATCGAGGCTACGAGCAGTACTTC. Translating it yields CASSHRGYEQYF.

V is TRBV5-1 and J is TRBJ1-6, with D perhaps TRBD1 (6 bases). The CDR3 length is 14 residues. V was cut by 3 bases and J by 7 bases, with 11 bases left in between. Germline V gene lookup returns CDR1 SGHRS and CDR2 YFSETQ. The CDR3 DNA is TGCGCCAGCAGCTCCTCGGGGACAAATTCACCCCTCCACTTT. Translated, it gives CASSSSGTNSPLHF.

This rearrangement joins TRBV5-6 to TRBJ2-5; TRBD2 matches at 7 bases. CDR3 size: 17 residues. Trimming at V came to 0 bases and at J to 3 bases, leaving 11 bases not matched to a gene. Germline values: CDR1 SGHDT, CDR2 YYEEEE. The CDR3 DNA reads as TGTGCCAGCAGCTTGGGCTCGGGGGGAATCCGAAAAGAGACCCAGTACTTC. Protein product: CASSLGSGGIRKETQYF. The whole variable domain, filled in from reference TRBV5-6 and TRBJ2-5, reads DAGVTQSPTHLIKTRGQQVTLRCSPKSGHDTVSWYQQALGQGPQFIFQYYEEEERQRGNFPDRFSGHQFPNYSSELNVNALLLGDSALYLCASSLGSGGIRKETQYFGPGTRLLVL.

V is TRBV30 and J is TRBJ2-5; D perhaps matches TRBD1 (6 bases). Near its end, the DNA agrees better with TRBJ2-7, so the J call may be wrong. Per germline, CDR1 GTSNPN and CDR2 SVGIG (reference sequence). The CDR3 extends over 12 amino acids. CDR3 residues: CAWRLDSYEQYF. The CDR3 DNA reads as TGTGCCTGGAGGTTGGACAGTTACGAGCAGTACTTC.

The rearrangement uses TRBV19 and TRBJ1-5; 8 bases fit TRBD1. After removal of 3 bases from V and 6 bases from J, the junction contained 4 bases not matched to a gene. The V gene's germline CDR1 is LNHDA and CDR2 SQIVND (reference sequence). This CDR3 region has 14 residues. The CDR3 protein is CASSITGGGQPQHF. The CDR3 DNA sequence: TGTGCCAGTAGTATTACAGGGGGAGGTCAGCCCCAGCATTTT.

This chain joins TRBV19 and TRBJ1-2; 7 positions agree with TRBD1. V dropped 5 bases and J dropped 2; count of bases not matched to a gene: 5. Germline assignment: CDR1 LNHDA and CDR2 SQIVND (reference sequence). The CDR3 runs to 14 residues. The DNA of the CDR3 is TGTGCCAGTAGTCCAGACAGGGCGAACTATGGCTACACCTTC. Translating gives CASSPDRANYGYTF.

Here the CDR3 DNA reads TGTGCCAGCAGCCAAGATAGATGGGAGACCGGGGAGCTGTTTTTT. This gives the protein CASSQDRWETGELFF. The V gene is TRBV14, the J gene TRBJ2-2; a possible D gene is TRBD2 (5 bases). Between the trimmed V and J ends, which lost 0 bases and 5 bases, there was a span of 10 bases. CDR1 is SGHDN and CDR2 is FVKESK in the germline V gene. The CDR3 is 15 residues long.

This chain connects TRBV11-2 to TRBJ1-5; tentative D call: TRBD1 (5 bases). The CDR3 runs to 15 residues. With 5 bases removed from V and 3 bases from J, the gap between germline ends came to 14 bases. Germline V gives CDR1 SGHAT, CDR2 FQNNGV. CDR3 protein: CASSSGGNPNQPQHF. In nucleotides, the CDR3 is TGTGCCAGCAGCAGCGGGGGAAACCCCAATCAGCCCCAGCATTTT. Based on the CDR3 plus reference TRBV11-2 and TRBJ1-5, the full variable domain is EAGVAQSPRYKIIEKRQSVAFWCNPISGHATLYWYQQILGQGPKLLIQFQNNGVVDDSQLPKDRFSAERLKGVDSTLKIQPAKLEDSAVYLCASSSGGNPNQPQHFGDGTRLSIL.